Below are 10 T cell receptor beta chains sequenced from a single sample in a study of shared clonotypes between healthy human individuals. The protocol was immunoSEQ multiplex PCR, while the TCRdb copy is restricted to in-frame clones and leaves out a portion. The data hold a few million clones, with 85% to 95% observed a single time. Sequenced sample: naive CD4+ T cells from PBMCs. Subset indicated: CD45RA+ positively selected. The receptors were gathered from a man in his late teens or twenties in good health. Some clones in this sample may be carry-over from other donors' samples.

The V gene is TRBV7-3, the J gene TRBJ1-1, with D maybe TRBD1 (5 bases). The CDR3 consists of 14 residues. The V gene's germline CDR1 is SGHTA and CDR2 FQGTGA. Trimming cost V 4 bases and J 7 bases, with 16 bases left between them. The CDR3: CASSSGMSVGEAFF. In DNA form, the CDR3 reads TGTGCCAGCAGCTCAGGGATGTCAGTCGGTGAAGCTTTCTTT.

The gene calls are TRBV29-1 and TRBJ1-5; D perhaps matches TRBD1 (6 bases). V was cut by 4 bases and J by 7 bases, with 11 bases left in between. The CDR3 extends over 12 amino acids. Germline V gene sequence: CDR1 SQVTM, CDR2 ANQGSEA. The DNA of the CDR3 is TGCAGCGTTGGGACGACAGGACAGCCCCAGCATTTT. Translating gives CSVGTTGQPQHF.

A few counts support this clone. This chain links TRBV30 with TRBJ1-4; no reliable D call. The CDR3 extends over 14 amino acids. The V end was cut by 4 bases, the J end by 8 bases, with 17 bases between. Germline V CDR1 and CDR2: GTSNPN, SVGIG (reference sequence). The CDR3 reads CAWTASPAGEKLFF. As DNA, the CDR3 is TGTGCCTGGACCGCAAGTCCCGCCGGGGAAAAACTGTTTTTT.

V usage is TRBV2 and J usage is TRBJ1-1; 7 nucleotides agree with TRBD1. CDR3 length: 13 residues. CDR1 is SNHLY and CDR2 is FYNNEI in the germline V gene. The V segment lost 11 bases and the J segment 1 base; nucleotides outside the gene matches: 7. CDR3: CAAKGQPNTEAFF. The CDR3 DNA sequence: TGTGCCGCCAAGGGACAGCCGAACACTGAAGCTTTCTTT.

This chain uses TRBV27 with TRBJ1-4; maybe TRBD1 (6 bases). The ends were cut back, 3 bases at V and 6 bases at J, with 14 bases in the middle. The CDR3 extends over 15 amino acids. Germline V lookup: CDR1 MNHEY, CDR2 SMNVEV (reference sequence). Written as DNA, the CDR3 is TGTGCCAGCAGTTTGATGGGACAAGTCTATGAAAAACTGTTTTTT. Its protein is CASSLMGQVYEKLFF.

The chain uses TRBV27 and TRBJ2-2; tentatively, D is TRBD2 (7 bases). CDR3 length: 20 amino acids. Germline assignment: CDR1 MNHEY and CDR2 SMNVEV (reference sequence). V lost 2 bases to trimming and J lost 0 bases, with 22 bases between them. As DNA, the CDR3 is TGTGCCAGCAGTTTAGGTAGGACTAGTCCGTGGGGGCCGAACACCGGGGAGCTGTTTTTT. Amino acids: CASSLGRTSPWGPNTGELFF.

This clone was counted once. The rearrangement joins TRBV4-1 to TRBJ2-5; 15 nucleotides agree with TRBD2. Trimming at V came to 4 bases and at J to 5 bases, leaving 11 bases not matched to a gene. The CDR3 has 18 amino acids. CDR1 MGHRA and CDR2 YSYEKL come from the germline V gene. In DNA, the CDR3 is TGCGCCAGCAGCCGACCCATGGGACTAGCGGGAGGTTTTGAGACCCAGTACTTC. Its protein product is CASSRPMGLAGGFETQYF.

The chain is built from TRBV2 and TRBJ2-5; D is perhaps TRBD1 or TRBD2 (5 bases each). There are 12 residues in the CDR3. Germline V gene lookup returns CDR1 SNHLY and CDR2 FYNNEI. V was shortened by 8 bases and J by 5 bases, with 12 bases between the two germline ends. CDR3 DNA: TGTGCCAGCCACGACAGAGGGGAGACCCAGTACTTC. It translates to CASHDRGETQYF.

The rearrangement links TRBV28 to TRBJ1-1; no clear D. The V end lost 8 bases, the J end lost 1 base, and 11 bases lay between the germline ends. The CDR3 is made up of 13 amino acids. Germline V gene lookup returns CDR1 MDHEN and CDR2 SYDVKM. Written as DNA, the CDR3 is TGTGCCAGCGCGCCGACAAAGAACACTGAAGCTTTCTTT. Amino acid sequence: CASAPTKNTEAFF.

Turning to this clone: Distinct nucleotide sequences in the sample also encode this CDR3. The genes are TRBV9 and TRBJ2-2; D is unresolved. This CDR3 has 12 residues. Germline-derived CDR1 and CDR2 are SGDLS and YYNGEE. V shed 1 base and J shed 3 bases, with 1 base lying between them. The CDR3 here is CASSVHTGELFF. Here the CDR3 DNA reads TGTGCCAGCAGCGTACACACCGGGGAGCTGTTTTTT.